The 32 T cell receptor beta chains presented below share a single source sample, sequenced in a study of cytomegalovirus exposure and HLA in healthy donors. PCR used 60 Vbeta primers and 13 Jbeta primers. The data were produced by immunoSEQ multiplex PCR, yet TCRdb's version contains in-frame clones alone and is incomplete. The sample contains around 210,000 clones, roughly 80% of which appear only once. Sequences were obtained from PBMCs. The receptors stem from a young woman in good health and CMV-seronegative.

The chain has TRBV5-6 and TRBJ2-7; tentative D call: TRBD1 (6 bases). CDR1 and CDR2 from the germline V gene are SGHDT and YYEEEE. V was shortened by 5 bases and J by 7 bases, with 22 bases between the two germline ends. The CDR3 length is 15 residues. CDR3 loop: CASRPADRNLWEQYF. Written as DNA, the CDR3 is TGTGCCAGCAGACCTGCCGACAGGAACCTTTGGGAGCAGTACTTC. Filled out from reference TRBV5-6 and TRBJ2-7, the complete variable domain reads DAGVTQSPTHLIKTRGQQVTLRCSPKSGHDTVSWYQQALGQGPQFIFQYYEEEERQRGNFPDRFSGHQFPNYSSELNVNALLLGDSALYLCASRPADRNLWEQYFGPGTRLTVT.

This clone was picked up a small number of times. The CDR3 DNA is TGCGCCAGCAGCCAAGATCCGGGCAGGGCTAACACCGGGGAGCTGTTTTTT. Translated: CASSQDPGRANTGELFF. This chain uses TRBV4-1 with TRBJ2-2, with D possibly matching TRBD1 (5 bases). V was pared by 0 bases and J by 2 bases, with 13 bases between. Germline CDR1 and CDR2: MGHRA and YSYEKL. The CDR3 sequence is 17 residues long.

The chain combines TRBV6-5 with TRBJ2-7; 8 nucleotides agree with TRBD1. The CDR3 runs to 16 residues. J was trimmed by 5 bases and V by 0 bases; bases with no gene match: 9. Germline V lookup: CDR1 MNHEY, CDR2 SVGAGI. This CDR3 is CASSYSPRGRYNEQYF. The CDR3, as DNA: TGTGCCAGCAGTTACTCCCCCAGGGGGCGGTATAACGAGCAGTACTTC.

In its sample, this clone was seen a few times. The chain employs TRBV28 and TRBJ1-2; the match to TRBD1 covers 9 bases. Germline CDR1 reads MDHEN; CDR2 reads SYDVKM. The CDR3 covers 16 residues. The J segment lost 8 bases and the V segment lost 4 bases, leaving 14 bases of the junction unmatched. DNA of the CDR3: TGTGCCAGCAGTTCCTACCTACGGGGACAGGGAAACGGCTACACCTTC. It specifies CASSSYLRGQGNGYTF.

The rearrangement links TRBV10-2 to TRBJ1-2, with a tentative D call TRBD1 (5 bases). Germline CDR1 is WSHSY and CDR2 is SAAADI. The CDR3 has 13 amino acids. V lost 0 bases and J 4 bases, leaving 6 bases between the germline ends. CDR3 nucleotide sequence: TGCGCCAGCAGTGAGTCGCAGGGCTATGGCTACACCTTC. It codes for CASSESQGYGYTF.

The genes are TRBV5-1 and TRBJ2-7; TRBD2 aligns across 9 bases. This CDR3 spans 15 amino acids. Germline lookup yields CDR1 SGHRS and CDR2 YFSETQ. After removal of 2 bases from V and 2 bases from J, the junction contained 5 bases not matched to a gene. CDR3: CASSFEAGGPYEQYF. CDR3 nucleotides: TGCGCCAGCAGCTTCGAAGCGGGGGGCCCCTACGAGCAGTACTTC.

This clone occurred a few times. The V call is TRBV10-3, the J call TRBJ1-4; D perhaps matches TRBD1 (5 bases). The CDR3 is made up of 13 amino acids. Germline assignment: CDR1 ENHRY and CDR2 SYGVKD. V was clipped by 10 bases and J by 7 bases, with 16 bases between them. The CDR3 sequence: CATMRGEGEKLFF. The DNA of the CDR3 is TGTGCCACCATGAGAGGGGAGGGTGAAAAACTGTTTTTT.

Worth noting for this clone: At one end the junction does not follow the germline gene, possibly because of a read error. V is TRBV13 and J is TRBJ1-2, with 11 bases fitting TRBD1. This CDR3 region has 13 residues. Germline-derived CDR1 and CDR2 are PRHDT and FYEKMQ (reference sequence). The CDR3 nucleotides read TGTGCCAGCAGCTTGACTCGGACAGGGGGCTACCCCTTC. Translation: CASSLTRTGGYPF.

This clone was found a few times. Other DNA sequences from this sample encode an identical CDR3 as well. The chain carries TRBV7-8 and TRBJ2-1, with 11 bases aligning to TRBD2. The trim removed 1 base at V and 1 base at J, leaving 3 bases unmatched. The CDR3 extends over 17 amino acids. Germline CDR1 SGHVS, CDR2 FQNEAQ. The CDR3 here is CASSLGLAGGSYNEQFF. CDR3 sequence (DNA): TGTGCCAGCAGCTTAGGGCTAGCGGGAGGTTCCTACAATGAGCAGTTCTTC.

With respect to this clone: At one boundary the junction diverges from the germline segment, which might be a read error. The V gene is TRBV7-9, the J gene TRBJ2-1; TRBD2 is a possible D gene (5 bases). CDR1 is SEHNR and CDR2 is FQNEAQ in the germline V gene (reference sequence). The CDR3 totals 12 residues. As DNA, the CDR3 is TGTTCCAGCAGCTTAGTAGCGAATGAGCAGTTCTTC. It encodes CSSSLVANEQFF.

This chain connects TRBV28 to TRBJ2-5; the match to TRBD2 covers 9 bases. With V trimmed by 4 bases and J by 2 bases, 5 bases remained unmatched. CDR3 length equals 15 residues. Germline V gene data show CDR1 as MDHEN and CDR2 as SYDVKM. The CDR3, as DNA: TGTGCCAGCAGTTATCTAGCGGGGACGCAAGAGACCCAGTACTTC. Amino acids: CASSYLAGTQETQYF.

CDR3 nucleotide sequence: TGTGCCAGCAGCGTGGAGGGGTATAATTCACCCCTCCACTTT. It is translated as CASSVEGYNSPLHF. The V call is TRBV2, the J call TRBJ1-6; a weak D match, TRBD1 (5 bases). The V end was cut by 6 bases, the J end by 4 bases, with 10 bases between. The length of the CDR3 is 14 residues. Germline V gene sequence: CDR1 SNHLY, CDR2 FYNNEI.

CDR3 in amino acids: CASSWGGASEKLFF. CDR3 coding DNA: TGTGCCAGCAGCTGGGGGGGGGCCAGTGAAAAACTGTTTTTT. The rearrangement uses TRBV5-6 and TRBJ1-4; D is possibly TRBD1 (6 bases). The CDR3 sequence is 14 residues long. The V end was cut by 3 bases, the J end by 7 bases, with 13 bases between. Germline V CDR1 and CDR2: SGHDT, YYEEEE.

The chain employs TRBV30 and TRBJ2-1; 7 positions match TRBD1. The CDR3 length is 14 residues. V lost 5 bases, J lost 5 bases, and 9 bases stayed unmatched. Looked up from germline, CDR1 is GTSNPN and CDR2 is SVGIG (reference sequence). The CDR3 DNA sequence: TGTGCCTGGTGCCTAGGGGGCGCCCACAATGAGCAGTTCTTC. Protein: CAWCLGGAHNEQFF.

The chain couples TRBV5-1 to TRBJ2-3, with TRBD2 identical over 9 bases. CDR3 length: 14 amino acids. Trimming at V came to 7 bases and at J to 2 bases, leaving 5 bases not matched to a gene. The germline V gene has CDR1 SGHRS and CDR2 YFSETQ. As DNA, the CDR3 is TGCGCCAGCGCTCTAGCGGGACCCACAGATACGCAGTATTTT. It translates to CASALAGPTDTQYF.

This rearrangement joins TRBV9 to TRBJ2-7; 10 nucleotides line up with TRBD1. CDR1 is SGDLS and CDR2 is YYNGEE in the germline V gene. The junction had 2 bases not matched to a gene; V was cut back by 2 bases and J by 3 bases. The CDR3 is 14 amino acids. CDR3 bases: TGTGCCAGCAGCGTGGGACAGGGGCTCTACGAGCAGTACTTC. Its translation: CASSVGQGLYEQYF. The variable domain in full, completed from reference TRBV9 and TRBJ2-7, reads DSGVTQTPKHLITATGQRVTLRCSPRSGDLSVYWYQQSLDQGLQFLIQYYNGEERAKGNILERFSAQQFPDLHSELNLSSLELGDSALYFCASSVGQGLYEQYFGPGTRLTVT.

The V and J genes are TRBV10-3 and TRBJ1-2; 8 nucleotides agree with TRBD1. J gave up 9 bases and V 6 bases, and 12 bases lay outside the gene matches. Germline V gives CDR1 ENHRY, CDR2 SYGVKD. This CDR3 is built from 14 residues. CDR3 nucleotides: TGTGCCATCAGGACTACGGGACAGGAACTTCGCTACACCTTC. Translation gives CAIRTTGQELRYTF.

The V call is TRBV7-9, the J call TRBJ1-2, with D possibly being TRBD1 (5 bases). Trimming removed 1 base from V and 3 bases from J, with 9 bases in between. In germline, CDR1 is SEHNR, CDR2 FQNEAQ (reference sequence). CDR3 size: 14 residues. The CDR3 is CASSLDGRDYGYTF. For the CDR3, the DNA is TGTGCCAGCAGCTTAGACGGCAGGGACTATGGCTACACCTTC.

V and J are TRBV4-2 and TRBJ2-5; TRBD1 aligns across 9 bases. Trimming cost V 3 bases and J 5 bases; bases outside gene matches: 7. Germline V gives CDR1 LGHNA, CDR2 YNFKEQ. This CDR3 contains 15 residues. This CDR3 is CASSHQTGGFETQYF. The CDR3 DNA sequence: TGTGCCAGCAGCCATCAGACAGGGGGTTTCGAGACCCAGTACTTC.

The gene calls are TRBV5-1 and TRBJ2-1; 9 nucleotides align to TRBD2. This CDR3 comprises 16 residues. Germline CDR1 SGHRS, CDR2 YFSETQ. With V trimmed by 2 bases and J by 3 bases, 6 bases remained unmatched. CDR3 in DNA: TGCGCCAGCAGCTTTTTCCCTAGCGGGATCTACAATGAGCAGTTCTTC. Amino acids: CASSFFPSGIYNEQFF.

The chain combines TRBV11-2 with TRBJ2-3; D call uncertain. V was shortened by 1 base and J by 0 bases, with 8 bases between the two germline ends. This CDR3 region has 15 residues. Germline V gives CDR1 SGHAT, CDR2 FQNNGV. DNA for the CDR3: TGTGCCAGCAGCTTAGCAGGCAGGAGCACAGATACGCAGTATTTT. It codes for CASSLAGRSTDTQYF.

The rearrangement uses TRBV19 and TRBJ2-2, with 8 bases lining up with TRBD2. The junction had 9 bases not matched to a gene; V was cut back by 7 bases and J by 8 bases. CDR3 length equals 14 residues. Germline loops: CDR1 LNHDA, CDR2 SQIVND (reference sequence). The CDR3 reads CASTPSGGTGELFF. The CDR3 nucleotides are TGTGCCAGTACCCCCTCGGGGGGGACAGGGGAGCTGTTTTTT.

The gene calls are TRBV9 and TRBJ1-4; D might be TRBD1 (5 bases). This CDR3 is built from 15 residues. CDR1 and CDR2 (germline): SGDLS, YYNGEE. V was cut by 1 base and J by 2 bases, with 9 bases left in between. The CDR3 here is CASSVSGTTNEKLFF. Here the CDR3 DNA reads TGTGCCAGCAGCGTAAGCGGGACTACTAATGAAAAACTGTTTTTT. Together with reference TRBV9 and TRBJ1-4, the CDR3 gives the full variable domain: DSGVTQTPKHLITATGQRVTLRCSPRSGDLSVYWYQQSLDQGLQFLIQYYNGEERAKGNILERFSAQQFPDLHSELNLSSLELGDSALYFCASSVSGTTNEKLFFGSGTQLSVL.

V gene TRBV19 combines with J gene TRBJ1-3; the D gene is possibly TRBD1 (5 bases). V lost 2 bases and J 4 bases, leaving 24 bases between the germline ends. The CDR3 contains 19 residues. The V gene's germline CDR1 is LNHDA and CDR2 SQIVND (reference sequence). This CDR3 is CASSIYPVPREGRGNTIYF. The CDR3 DNA reads as TGTGCCAGTAGTATATACCCGGTCCCGAGGGAGGGGAGAGGAAACACCATATATTTT.

This clone was recorded once. This chain connects TRBV7-9 to TRBJ1-1; D gene ambiguous. Germline V gene data show CDR1 as SEHNR and CDR2 as FQNEAQ (reference sequence). The CDR3 is 12 residues long. CDR3 region: CSLKPPDTEAFF. CDR3 DNA sequence: TGTTCCCTAAAACCTCCGGACACTGAAGCTTTCTTT.

The chain is built from TRBV4-2 and TRBJ2-2, with TRBD2 matching 7 bases. Germline CDR1 reads LGHNA; CDR2 reads YNFKEQ. The trim removed 2 bases at V and 4 bases at J, leaving 1 base unmatched. The CDR3 loop spans 14 amino acids. The CDR3 nucleotides are TGTGCCAGCAGCCAACGGACTAGCACCGGGGAGCTGTTTTTT. This translates into CASSQRTSTGELFF.

The chain combines TRBV7-2 with TRBJ2-2; TRBD2 matches at 7 bases. V gave up 6 bases and J gave up 5 bases; unmatched junction bases: 3. This CDR3 has 13 residues. Germline CDR1 reads SGHTA; CDR2 reads FQGNSA. The CDR3 region is CASSPAGTGELFF. The CDR3 nucleotides are TGTGCCAGCAGTCCAGCGGGGACCGGGGAGCTGTTTTTT.

This clone has more than one count but fewer than ten. Sequence at one end of the junction differs from germline and may be a read error. The chain is built from TRBV12-5 and TRBJ2-7; TRBD1 matches at 7 bases. The length of the CDR3 is 13 residues. Germline V lookup: CDR1 LGHNT, CDR2 FRNRAP. CDR3 sequence: CASGRDRTYGQYF. Written as DNA, the CDR3 is TGTGCTAGTGGCCGGGACAGAACCTACGGGCAGTACTTC.

The rearrangement uses TRBV2 and TRBJ2-3, with 10 bases matching TRBD2. The CDR3 totals 15 residues. The V gene end was trimmed by 6 bases and the J gene end by 3 bases; junction bases not matched to a gene: 6. The germline V gene has CDR1 SNHLY and CDR2 FYNNEI. The CDR3 nucleotides are TGTGCCAGCAGCTCCGGACTAGCGGAGACAGATACGCAGTATTTT. Protein: CASSSGLAETDTQYF.

As concerns this clone: Other DNA sequences in this sample translate to the same CDR3. This chain connects TRBV9 to TRBJ1-2, with a possible D match to TRBD1 (5 bases). CDR3 size: 13 residues. Germline V gives CDR1 SGDLS, CDR2 YYNGEE. V lost 0 bases and J lost 6, with 9 bases in between. CDR3 sequence reads: CASSVGQGDGYTF. CDR3 bases: TGTGCCAGCAGCGTAGGTCAGGGCGATGGCTACACCTTC.

This clone was counted between two and nine times. This chain joins TRBV11-3 and TRBJ2-3; D possibly corresponds to TRBD2 (6 bases). The V end lost 4 bases, the J end lost 0 bases, and 8 bases lay between the germline ends. The CDR3 contains 14 residues. Germline V gives CDR1 SGHNT, CDR2 YENEEA. In nucleotides, the CDR3 is TGTGCCAGCAGCTCTAGCGAGAGCACAGATACGCAGTATTTT. Translation: CASSSSESTDTQYF.

A single count supports this clone. The chain carries TRBV10-3 and TRBJ2-7; 11 bases match TRBD2. J was trimmed by 3 bases and V by 3 bases; bases with no gene match: 7. The germline V gene has CDR1 ENHRY and CDR2 SYGVKD. This CDR3 comprises 16 residues. CDR3 nucleotide sequence: TGTGCCATCAGTGACCGTAGCGGGGGGGCGGGCTACGAGCAGTACTTC. Encoded protein: CAISDRSGGAGYEQYF.